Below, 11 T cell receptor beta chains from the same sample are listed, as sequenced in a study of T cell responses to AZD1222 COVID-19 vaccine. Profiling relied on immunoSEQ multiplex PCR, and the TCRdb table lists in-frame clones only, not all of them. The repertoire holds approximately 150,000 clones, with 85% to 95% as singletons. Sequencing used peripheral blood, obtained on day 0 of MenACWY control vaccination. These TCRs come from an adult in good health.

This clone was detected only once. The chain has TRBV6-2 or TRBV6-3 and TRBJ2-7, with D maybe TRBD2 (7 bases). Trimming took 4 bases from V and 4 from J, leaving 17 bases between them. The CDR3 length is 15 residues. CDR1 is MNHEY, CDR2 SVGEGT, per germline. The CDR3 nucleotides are TGTGCCAGCAGTTCGGCGGGGGCGATCCCTTACGAGCAGTACTTC. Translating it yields CASSSAGAIPYEQYF.

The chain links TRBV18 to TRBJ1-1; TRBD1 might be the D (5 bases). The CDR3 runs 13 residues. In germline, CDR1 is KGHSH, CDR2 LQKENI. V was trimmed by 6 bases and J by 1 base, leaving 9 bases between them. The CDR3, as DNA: TGTGCCAGCTCGGCGGACAAGAACACTGAAGCTTTCTTT. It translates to CASSADKNTEAFF.

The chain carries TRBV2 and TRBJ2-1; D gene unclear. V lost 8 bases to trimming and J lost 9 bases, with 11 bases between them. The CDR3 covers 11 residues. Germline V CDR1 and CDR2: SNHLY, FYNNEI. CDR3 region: CASAKVSEQFF. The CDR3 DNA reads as TGTGCCAGCGCAAAGGTTTCTGAGCAGTTCTTC.

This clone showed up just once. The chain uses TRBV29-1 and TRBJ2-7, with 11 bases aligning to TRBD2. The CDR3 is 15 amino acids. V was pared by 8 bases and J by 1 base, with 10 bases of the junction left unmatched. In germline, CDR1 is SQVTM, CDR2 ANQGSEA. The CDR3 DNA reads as TGCAGCCTCGGGACTAGCGGTAATGTTTCCTACGAGCAGTACTTC. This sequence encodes CSLGTSGNVSYEQYF.

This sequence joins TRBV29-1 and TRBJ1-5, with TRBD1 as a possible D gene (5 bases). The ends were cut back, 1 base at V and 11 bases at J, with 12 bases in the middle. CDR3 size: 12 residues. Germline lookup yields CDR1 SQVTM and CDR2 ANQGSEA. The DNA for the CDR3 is TGCAGCGTTGAAGTCGGCCGGGGCTCCCAGCATTTT. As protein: CSVEVGRGSQHF. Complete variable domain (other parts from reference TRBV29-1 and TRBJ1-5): SAVISQKPSRDICQRGTSLTIQCQVDSQVTMMFWYRQQPGQSLTLIATANQGSEATYESGFVIDKFPISRPNLTFSTLTVSNMSPEDSSIYLCSVEVGRGSQHFGDGTRLSIL.

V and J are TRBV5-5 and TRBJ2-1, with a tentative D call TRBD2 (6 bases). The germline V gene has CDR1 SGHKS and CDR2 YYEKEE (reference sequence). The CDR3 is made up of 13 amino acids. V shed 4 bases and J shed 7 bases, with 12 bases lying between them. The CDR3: CASSSLEGNEQFF. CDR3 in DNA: TGTGCCAGCAGCAGCTTGGAGGGAAATGAGCAGTTCTTC.

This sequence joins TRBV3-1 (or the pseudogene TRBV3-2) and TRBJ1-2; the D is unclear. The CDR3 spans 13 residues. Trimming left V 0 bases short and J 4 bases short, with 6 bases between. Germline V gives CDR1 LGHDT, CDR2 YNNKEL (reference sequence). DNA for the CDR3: TGTGCCAGCAGCCAAGACCGCGCCTATGGCTACACCTTC. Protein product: CASSQDRAYGYTF.

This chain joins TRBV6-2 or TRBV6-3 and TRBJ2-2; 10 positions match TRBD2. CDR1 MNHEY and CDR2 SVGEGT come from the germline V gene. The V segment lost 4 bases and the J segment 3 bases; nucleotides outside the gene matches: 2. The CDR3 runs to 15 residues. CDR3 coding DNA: TGTGCCAGCAGTTGGGGACTAGCGTACACCGGGGAGCTGTTTTTT. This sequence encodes CASSWGLAYTGELFF.

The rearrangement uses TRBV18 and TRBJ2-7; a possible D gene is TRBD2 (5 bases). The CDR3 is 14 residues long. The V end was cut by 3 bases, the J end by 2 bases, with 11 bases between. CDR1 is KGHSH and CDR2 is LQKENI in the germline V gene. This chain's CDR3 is CASSPRGSPYEQYF. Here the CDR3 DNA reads TGTGCCAGCTCACCTCGTGGGAGCCCCTACGAGCAGTACTTC.

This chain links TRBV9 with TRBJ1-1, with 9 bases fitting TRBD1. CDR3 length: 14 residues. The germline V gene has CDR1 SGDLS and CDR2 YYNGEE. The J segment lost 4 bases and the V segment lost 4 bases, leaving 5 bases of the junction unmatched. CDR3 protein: CASSSGQGSTEAFF. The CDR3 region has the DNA TGTGCCAGCAGCTCCGGACAGGGGTCCACTGAAGCTTTCTTT.

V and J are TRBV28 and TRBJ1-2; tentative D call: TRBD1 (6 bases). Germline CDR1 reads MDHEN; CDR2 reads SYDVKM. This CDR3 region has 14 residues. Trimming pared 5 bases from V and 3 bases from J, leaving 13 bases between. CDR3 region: CASSPGDTYYGYTF. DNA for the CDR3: TGTGCCAGCAGTCCCGGGGACACCTACTATGGCTACACCTTC.